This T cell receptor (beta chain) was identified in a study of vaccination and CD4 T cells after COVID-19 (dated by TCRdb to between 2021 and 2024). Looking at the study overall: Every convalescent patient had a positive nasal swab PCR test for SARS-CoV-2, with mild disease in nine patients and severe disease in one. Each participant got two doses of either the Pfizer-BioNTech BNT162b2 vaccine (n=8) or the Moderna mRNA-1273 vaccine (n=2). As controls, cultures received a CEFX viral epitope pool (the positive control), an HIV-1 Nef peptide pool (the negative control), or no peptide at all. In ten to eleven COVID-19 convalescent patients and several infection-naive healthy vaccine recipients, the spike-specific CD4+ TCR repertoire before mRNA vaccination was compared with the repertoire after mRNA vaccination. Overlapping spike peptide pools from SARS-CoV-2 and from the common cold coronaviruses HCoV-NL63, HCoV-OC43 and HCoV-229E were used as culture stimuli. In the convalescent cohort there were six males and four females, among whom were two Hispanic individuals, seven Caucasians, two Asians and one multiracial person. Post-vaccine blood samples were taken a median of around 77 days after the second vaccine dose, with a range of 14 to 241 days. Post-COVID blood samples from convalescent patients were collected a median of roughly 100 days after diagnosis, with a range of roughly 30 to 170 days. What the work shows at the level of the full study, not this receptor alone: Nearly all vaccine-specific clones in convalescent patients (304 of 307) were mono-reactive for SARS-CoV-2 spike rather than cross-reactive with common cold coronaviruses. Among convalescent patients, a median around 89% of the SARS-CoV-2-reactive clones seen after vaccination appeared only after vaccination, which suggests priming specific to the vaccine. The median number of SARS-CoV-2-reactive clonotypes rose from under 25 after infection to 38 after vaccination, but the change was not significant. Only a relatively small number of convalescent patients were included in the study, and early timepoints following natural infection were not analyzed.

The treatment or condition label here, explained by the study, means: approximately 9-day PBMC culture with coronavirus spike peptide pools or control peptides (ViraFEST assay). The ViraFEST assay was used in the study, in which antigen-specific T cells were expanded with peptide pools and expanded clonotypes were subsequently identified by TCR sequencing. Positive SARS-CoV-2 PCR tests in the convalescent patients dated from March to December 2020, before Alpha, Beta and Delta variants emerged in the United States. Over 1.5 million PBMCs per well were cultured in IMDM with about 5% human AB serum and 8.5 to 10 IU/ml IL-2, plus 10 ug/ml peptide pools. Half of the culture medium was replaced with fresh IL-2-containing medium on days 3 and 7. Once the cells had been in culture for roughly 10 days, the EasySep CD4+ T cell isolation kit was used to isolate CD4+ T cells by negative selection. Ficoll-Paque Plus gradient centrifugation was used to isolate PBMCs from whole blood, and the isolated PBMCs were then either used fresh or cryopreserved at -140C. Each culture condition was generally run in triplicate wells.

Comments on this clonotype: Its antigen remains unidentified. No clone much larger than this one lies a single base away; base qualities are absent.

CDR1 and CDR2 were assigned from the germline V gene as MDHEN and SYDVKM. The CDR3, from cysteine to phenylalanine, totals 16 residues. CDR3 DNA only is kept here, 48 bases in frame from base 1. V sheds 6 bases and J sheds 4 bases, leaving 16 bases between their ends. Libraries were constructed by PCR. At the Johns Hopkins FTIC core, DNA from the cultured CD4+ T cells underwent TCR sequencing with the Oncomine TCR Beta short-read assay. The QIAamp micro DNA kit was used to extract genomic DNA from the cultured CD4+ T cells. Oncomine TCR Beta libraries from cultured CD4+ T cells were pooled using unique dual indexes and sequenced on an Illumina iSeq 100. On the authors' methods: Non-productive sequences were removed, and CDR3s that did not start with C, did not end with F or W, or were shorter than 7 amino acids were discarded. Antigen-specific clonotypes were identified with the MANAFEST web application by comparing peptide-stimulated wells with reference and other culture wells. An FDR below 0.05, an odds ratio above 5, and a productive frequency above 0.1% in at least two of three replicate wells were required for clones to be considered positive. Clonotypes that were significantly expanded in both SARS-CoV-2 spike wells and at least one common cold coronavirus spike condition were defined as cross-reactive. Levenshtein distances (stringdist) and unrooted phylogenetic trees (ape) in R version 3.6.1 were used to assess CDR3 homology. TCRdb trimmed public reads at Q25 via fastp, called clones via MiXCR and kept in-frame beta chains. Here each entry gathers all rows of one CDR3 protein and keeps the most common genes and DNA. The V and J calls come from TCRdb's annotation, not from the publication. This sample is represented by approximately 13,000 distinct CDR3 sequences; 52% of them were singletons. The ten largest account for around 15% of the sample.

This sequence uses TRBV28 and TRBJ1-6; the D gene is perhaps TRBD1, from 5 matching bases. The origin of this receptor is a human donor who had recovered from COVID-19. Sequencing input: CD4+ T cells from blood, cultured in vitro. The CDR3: CASRNTGSPYNSPLHF. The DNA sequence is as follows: TGTGCCAGCAGAAATACAGGATCCCCTTATAATTCACCCCTCCACTTT.